A selection of T cell receptor beta chains follows, all from one sample in a study of blood T cell repertoires in COVID-19. The assay was immunoSEQ multiplex PCR, and TCRdb's table has in-frame clones only and misses some. The sample includes 60,000 or so clones, roughly 83% of them seen just once. Source material: peripheral blood. All receptors derive from a man younger than 45 with COVID-19, enrolled during active disease. Both conserved end residues are part of each CDR3. The D gene is left open where the match is weak. Clone size is not always given. Where it is, it says once, few, many or a class for expanded clones.

TRBV2,NA,TRBJ1-3,16,NA,CASSQEGRWSGNTIYF,TGTGCCAGCAGCCAGGAAGGTCGGTGGTCGGGAAACACCATATATTTT
TRBV3-1/TRBV3-2,NA,TRBJ2-5,12,NA,CASSQDYSSQYF,TGTGCCAGCAGCCAAGATTACAGCAGCCAGTACTTC
TRBV19,few,TRBJ1-1,16,NA,CASSIDGRMMNTEAFF,TGTGCCAGTAGTATAGACGGGAGGATGATGAACACTGAAGCTTTCTTT
TRBV11-2,NA,TRBJ1-1,15,NA,CASSSPGASVVRAFF,TGTGCCAGCAGCTCCCCAGGGGCATCGGTTGTTAGAGCTTTCTTT
TRBV5-6,NA,TRBJ1-1,15,TRBD1,CASSWVGQGNTEAFF,TGTGCCAGCAGCTGGGTGGGACAGGGGAACACTGAAGCTTTCTTT
TRBV19,NA,TRBJ2-1,17,TRBD2,CASKGLGTSGGYNEQFF,TGTGCCAGTAAGGGCCTGGGGACTAGCGGGGGGTACAATGAGCAGTTCTTC
TRBV28,NA,TRBJ2-1,15,TRBD2,CASSLPAGRGNEQFF,TGTGCCAGCAGTTTACCAGCGGGAAGAGGAAATGAGCAGTTCTTC
TRBV4-1,few,TRBJ1-1,15,TRBD1,CASSPVDRGELEAFF,TGCGCCAGCAGCCCCGTGGACAGGGGCGAGTTGGAAGCTTTCTTT
TRBV5-6,NA,TRBJ2-7,13,NA,CASSRTSADEQYF,TGTGCCAGCAGCCGGACTTCCGCCGACGAGCAGTACTTC
TRBV6-5,NA,TRBJ1-3,15,NA,CASSSGHFSGNTIYF,TGTGCCAGCAGTTCTGGACATTTCTCTGGAAACACCATATATTTT
TRBV28,NA,TRBJ2-7,12,NA,CASSTLSSEQYF,TGTGCCAGCAGCACCCTCTCTAGCGAGCAGTACTTC
TRBV2,NA,TRBJ2-7,14,TRBD1,CASSKGQGIYEQYF,TGTGCCAGCAGTAAGGGACAGGGTATTTACGAGCAGTACTTC
TRBV5-4,once,TRBJ2-7,14,NA,CACRTGQGAYEQYF,TGTGCCTGTAGAACCGGGCAGGGCGCCTACGAGCAGTACTTC
TRBV25-1,NA,TRBJ2-2,13,NA,CASSRENTGELFF,TGTGCCAGCAGCAGGGAAAACACCGGGGAGCTGTTTTTT
TRBV30,NA,TRBJ2-5,13,TRBD2,CAWRREMVETQYF,TGTGCCTGGAGGCGGGAGATGGTAGAGACCCAGTACTTC
TRBV12-3/TRBV12-4,NA,TRBJ1-5,12,TRBD1,CASTGAGQPQHF,TGTGCCAGTACAGGGGCAGGTCAGCCCCAGCATTTT
TRBV7-2,NA,TRBJ1-3,16,NA,CASSLGPPTAGNTIYF,TGTGCCAGCAGCTTAGGGCCGCCAACAGCCGGAAACACCATATATTTT
TRBV6-2/TRBV6-3,NA,TRBJ1-2,16,TRBD1,CASSPGTGGVGYGYTF,TGTGCCAGCAGTCCCGGGACAGGGGGCGTTGGCTATGGCTACACCTTC
TRBV5-4,once,TRBJ1-6,16,NA,CASSPGLGGHNSPLHF,TGTGCCAGCAGCCCCGGTTTGGGGGGGCACAATTCACCCCTCCACTTT
TRBV6-5,NA,TRBJ1-2,16,NA,CASSSTGNSFGYGYTF,TGTGCCAGCAGTTCAACAGGGAACTCCTTTGGCTATGGCTACACCTTC
TRBV6-5,NA,TRBJ2-2,15,TRBD1,CASRRQGGRTGELFF,TGTGCCAGCAGAAGACAGGGGGGTCGCACCGGGGAGCTGTTTTTT
TRBV18,NA,TRBJ2-2,16,TRBD2,CASSPLAGAVTGELFF,TGTGCCAGCTCACCACTGGCGGGAGCGGTCACCGGGGAGCTGTTTTTT
TRBV5-6,NA,TRBJ2-7,14,NA,CASSLGDLTGEQYF,TGTGCCAGCAGCTTGGGAGACTTGACGGGTGAGCAGTACTTC
TRBV6-2/TRBV6-3,NA,TRBJ2-2,16,TRBD1,CASSRTGGWKTGELFF,TGTGCCAGCAGTCGGACAGGGGGCTGGAAGACCGGGGAGCTGTTTTTT
TRBV14,NA,TRBJ1-6,15,TRBD1,CASSRATGKGSPLHF,TGTGCCAGCAGCCGGGCGACAGGGAAAGGTTCACCCCTCCACTTT
TRBV4-2,NA,TRBJ2-1,17,TRBD2,CASSPSGLAGAYNEQFF,TGTGCCAGCAGCCCGTCTGGACTAGCGGGAGCGTACAATGAGCAGTTCTTC
TRBV6-5,NA,TRBJ1-6,14,TRBD1,CASSPTGEASPLHF,TGTGCCAGCAGCCCGACAGGGGAGGCGTCACCCCTCCACTTT
TRBV5-5,NA,TRBJ2-1,12,NA,CASSLAQAEQFF,TGTGCCAGCAGCTTGGCCCAGGCCGAGCAGTTCTTC
TRBV6-5,NA,TRBJ1-2,10,NA,CASGPGGYTF,TGTGCCAGCGGGCCGGGAGGCTACACCTTC
TRBV24-1,NA,TRBJ1-3,16,NA,CATSDDEGVRGNTIYF,TGTGCCACCAGTGATGACGAGGGGGTGAGAGGAAACACCATATATTTT
TRBV30,NA,TRBJ1-6,12,NA,CAWTRLNSPLHF,TGTGCCTGGACGCGTCTGAATTCACCCCTCCACTTT
TRBV5-6,NA,TRBJ2-7,14,NA,CAFPLLRTAYEQYF,TGTGCCTTCCCTTTGCTCCGTACGGCCTACGAGCAGTACTTC
TRBV6-6,NA,TRBJ1-1,15,NA,CASSKNIQGNTEAFF,TGTGCCAGCAGTAAAAATATACAGGGGAACACTGAAGCTTTCTTT
TRBV6-1,NA,TRBJ1-4,17,NA,CASSEIRGMATNEKLFF,TGTGCCAGCAGTGAAATCAGGGGTATGGCAACTAATGAAAAACTGTTTTTT
TRBV2,NA,TRBJ2-5,16,NA,CASSGDRLADQETQYF,TGTGCCAGCAGTGGGGACAGGCTAGCGGACCAAGAGACCCAGTACTTC
TRBV7-9,NA,TRBJ1-1,13,NA,CASSSDSVTEAFF,TGTGCCAGCAGCTCGGACAGTGTCACTGAAGCTTTCTTT
TRBV5-1,NA,TRBJ1-1,14,NA,CASSGQGIATEAFF,TGCGCCAGCAGCGGGCAGGGGATAGCAACTGAAGCTTTCTTT
TRBV28,NA,TRBJ2-1,15,TRBD2,CASSLEASGRNEQFF,TGTGCCAGCAGTTTAGAGGCTAGCGGGAGGAATGAGCAGTTCTTC
TRBV7-9,NA,TRBJ2-4,15,TRBD2,CASSLESGGVNIQYF,TGTGCCAGCAGCTTAGAGTCCGGGGGGGTGAACATTCAGTACTTC
TRBV6-5,NA,TRBJ1-1,14,TRBD1,CASRPSGGATEAFF,TGTGCCAGCAGGCCTTCAGGGGGCGCGACTGAAGCTTTCTTT
TRBV27,few,TRBJ1-5,16,NA,CASSHTGWQGYQPQHF,TGTGCCAGCAGTCACACCGGGTGGCAGGGGTATCAGCCCCAGCATTTT
TRBV18,NA,TRBJ1-2,13,TRBD1,CASSPQGANGYTF,TGTGCCAGCTCACCACAGGGGGCCAATGGCTACACCTTC
TRBV5-4,NA,TRBJ1-2,12,NA,CASSLETGGYTF,TGTGCCAGCAGCTTGGAGACAGGTGGCTACACCTTC
TRBV7-2,NA,TRBJ2-5,13,NA,CASSAGLSETQYF,TGTGCCAGCAGCGCGGGGCTATCAGAGACCCAGTACTTC
TRBV5-1,NA,TRBJ1-2,14,NA,CASSLGAGLYGYTF,TGCGCCAGCAGCTTGGGGGCAGGGCTTTATGGCTACACCTTC
TRBV12-3/TRBV12-4,NA,TRBJ2-1,12,NA,CASSPINNEQFF,TGTGCCAGCAGTCCAATCAACAATGAGCAGTTCTTC
TRBV9,NA,TRBJ2-3,16,TRBD1,CASSAIDRGGLDTQYF,TGTGCCAGCAGCGCCATTGACAGGGGGGGATTGGATACGCAGTATTTT
TRBV30,NA,TRBJ2-5,16,TRBD1,CASETHRTGRQETQYF,TGTGCTTCCGAGACCCACCGGACAGGGCGCCAAGAGACCCAGTACTTC
TRBV28,NA,TRBJ1-2,14,TRBD1,CASSPRGQSYGYTF,TGTGCCAGCAGTCCCCGGGGACAGAGCTATGGCTACACCTTC
TRBV7-9,NA,TRBJ1-1,13,NA,CASSTSENTEAFF,TGTGCCAGCAGCACCTCAGAGAACACTGAAGCTTTCTTT
TRBV5-4,NA,TRBJ2-3,16,TRBD2,CASSTSSGTSTDTQYF,TGTGCCAGCAGCACCTCGAGCGGGACCAGCACAGATACGCAGTATTTT
TRBV19,NA,TRBJ2-5,13,TRBD1,CASAQGARETQYF,TGTGCCAGTGCACAGGGGGCTCGAGAGACCCAGTACTTC
TRBV2,NA,TRBJ1-5,14,NA,CASSEEESYQPQHF,TGTGCCAGCAGTGAGGAGGAGAGCTATCAGCCCCAGCATTTT